Following are 30 T cell receptor beta chains from one sample sequenced in a study of blood T cell repertoires in COVID-19. Profiled with immunoSEQ multiplex PCR; TCRdb holds only in-frame clones, not every one. This sample has 300,000 to 350,000 clones, with around 87% found just once. The source material was peripheral blood. The receptor source for this set is a man younger than 35 with active or convalescent COVID-19.

The chain has TRBV3-1 (or the pseudogene TRBV3-2) and TRBJ1-1; tentatively, D is TRBD1 (5 bases). CDR1 and CDR2 from the germline V gene are LGHDT and YNNKEL (reference sequence). The V and J ends lost 4 bases and 2 bases respectively, with 11 bases between them. This CDR3 region has 14 residues. CDR3 in DNA: TGTGCCAGCAGCCCCCTGACAGTAAACACTGAAGCTTTCTTT. Amino acids: CASSPLTVNTEAFF.

The rearrangement links TRBV2 to TRBJ1-6; D not resolved. Germline V gives CDR1 SNHLY, CDR2 FYNNEI. Trimming took 3 bases from V and 5 from J, leaving 14 bases between them. The CDR3 extends over 16 amino acids. CDR3 DNA: TGTGCCAGCAGTGATGGTGTCGGGATTCATAATTCACCCCTCCACTTT. Protein sequence: CASSDGVGIHNSPLHF.

The genes are TRBV4-1 and TRBJ1-3, with D perhaps matching TRBD1 (6 bases). The V gene lost 0 bases and the J gene lost 3 bases, with 12 bases spanning the gap. Germline V CDR1 and CDR2: MGHRA, YSYEKL. This CDR3 region has 16 residues. CDR3 amino acids: CASSQDGGANGNTIYF. The CDR3 nucleotides are TGCGCCAGCAGCCAAGATGGGGGGGCTAATGGAAACACCATATATTTT.

The CDR3 is CASRTGANYGYTF. For the CDR3, the DNA is TGTGCCAGCAGGACAGGCGCTAACTATGGCTACACCTTC. This chain links TRBV25-1 with TRBJ1-2; D possibly corresponds to TRBD1 (6 bases). CDR1 and CDR2 from the germline V gene are MGHDK and SYGVNS. The V end was cut by 6 bases, the J end by 0 bases, with 8 bases between. The CDR3 totals 13 residues.

The sample holds one count of this clone. The chain employs TRBV11-2 and TRBJ2-3; 8 nucleotides agree with TRBD1. The CDR3 is made up of 15 amino acids. V was pared by 2 bases and J by 4 bases, with 5 bases of the junction left unmatched. The V gene's germline CDR1 is SGHAT and CDR2 FQNNGV. The CDR3 sequence: CASSLFAGGADTQYF. Here the CDR3 DNA reads TGTGCCAGCAGCTTATTTGCAGGGGGCGCAGATACGCAGTATTTT.

The DNA for the CDR3 is TGTGCCAGCAGCCGCGACCCAGGGGACATTAACACTGAAGCTTTCTTT. This codes for CASSRDPGDINTEAFF. This chain links TRBV7-9 with TRBJ1-1, with D possibly TRBD1 on 6 matching bases. Germline CDR1 SEHNR, CDR2 FQNEAQ (reference sequence). This CDR3 spans 16 amino acids. Deletions cut 5 bases from V and 2 bases from J, with 18 bases between. Using reference TRBV7-9 and TRBJ1-1 for the parts outside the CDR3, the full variable domain is DTGVSQNPRHKITKRGQNVTFRCDPISEHNRLYWYRQTLGQGPEFLTYFQNEAQLEKSRLLSDRFSAERPKGSFSTLEIQRTEQGDSAMYLCASSRDPGDINTEAFFGQGTRLTVV.

V usage is TRBV4-2 and J usage is TRBJ2-7; perhaps TRBD2 as D (5 bases). From germline, CDR1 is LGHNA and CDR2 YNFKEQ. V was trimmed by 2 bases and J by 3 bases, leaving 8 bases between them. This CDR3 comprises 13 residues. The CDR3 coding sequence is TGTGCCAGCAGCCAATATGGAGGCTACGAGCAGTACTTC. Translating it yields CASSQYGGYEQYF.

This chain connects TRBV7-9 to TRBJ1-2; TRBD1 is a possible D gene (5 bases). The germline V and J ends were trimmed by 1 base and 1 base, with 10 bases remaining between them. From germline, CDR1 is SEHNR and CDR2 FQNEAQ (reference sequence). The CDR3 is 15 residues long. The CDR3 DNA sequence: TGTGCCAGCAGCTTAGGAAGGGGACTTAACTATGGCTACACCTTC. It translates to CASSLGRGLNYGYTF.

In nucleotides, the CDR3 is TGTGCCAGCAGCATGCTAGCGGGGGGCTACAATGAGCAGTTCTTC. It translates to CASSMLAGGYNEQFF. The gene calls are TRBV7-3 and TRBJ2-1, with 11 bases matching TRBD2. The CDR3 is 15 amino acids. The J segment lost 3 bases and the V segment lost 5 bases, leaving 3 bases of the junction unmatched. In germline, CDR1 is SGHTA, CDR2 FQGTGA.

The genes are TRBV7-6 and TRBJ1-5, with D maybe TRBD1 (5 bases). This CDR3 is built from 16 residues. Germline loops: CDR1 SGHVS, CDR2 FNYEAQ. The germline V and J ends were trimmed by 2 bases and 1 base, with 12 bases remaining between them. CDR3 nucleotides: TGTGCCAGCAGCTTATTTGCCCAGGGAAGCAATCAGCCCCAGCATTTT. It encodes CASSLFAQGSNQPQHF. The variable domain in full, with the rest retrieved from reference TRBV7-6 and TRBJ1-5, is GAGVSQSPRYKVTKRGQDVALRCDPISGHVSLYWYRQALGQGPEFLTYFNYEAQQDKSGLPNDRFSAERPEGSISTLTIQRTEQRDSAMYRCASSLFAQGSNQPQHFGDGTRLSIL.

The DNA of the CDR3 is TGTGCCAGCAGTTCCGGGACAACCTACAATGAGCAGTTCTTC. Protein: CASSSGTTYNEQFF. The genes are TRBV28 and TRBJ2-1; the D gene is possibly TRBD1 (6 bases). V was trimmed by 4 bases and J by 2 bases, leaving 9 bases between them. This CDR3 has 14 amino acids. The V gene's germline CDR1 is MDHEN and CDR2 SYDVKM.

In its sample, this clone was seen once. The rearrangement links TRBV11-2 to TRBJ2-3; possibly TRBD2 for D (6 bases). CDR1 is SGHAT, CDR2 FQNNGV, per germline. The CDR3 length is 19 residues. Trimming shortened V by 2 bases and J by 7 bases, and 28 bases separated the two germline ends. CDR3: CASSLFPSASGFLSNTQYF. The CDR3 DNA sequence: TGTGCCAGCAGCTTATTCCCCTCGGCGAGCGGGTTCCTCTCGAATACGCAGTATTTT.

The chain has TRBV6-2 or TRBV6-3 and TRBJ2-7; possible D gene TRBD1, 5 bases. The CDR3 is made up of 14 amino acids. Trimming cost V 3 bases and J 3 bases, with 12 bases left between them. Germline CDR1 is MNHEY and CDR2 is SVGEGT. The CDR3 spells CASSYQGRDYEQYF. For the CDR3, the DNA is TGTGCCAGCAGTTATCAAGGCAGGGACTACGAGCAGTACTTC.

J is TRBJ2-4 and V is TRBV28; D remains ambiguous. Germline V gives CDR1 MDHEN, CDR2 SYDVKM. Trimming left V 3 bases short and J 8 bases short, with 8 bases between. The length of the CDR3 is 12 residues. The DNA for the CDR3 is TGTGCCAGCAGTTTGAACAGTTACATTCAGTACTTC. Encoded protein: CASSLNSYIQYF.

This chain's CDR3 is CASSLTSGIHEQFF. The CDR3 DNA sequence: TGTGCCAGCAGCTTGACTAGCGGGATCCATGAGCAGTTCTTC. The chain carries TRBV7-9 and TRBJ2-1; TRBD2 matches at 11 bases. CDR1 and CDR2 from the germline V gene are SEHNR and FQNEAQ (reference sequence). The CDR3 extends over 14 amino acids. Losses at the gene ends were 3 bases for V and 8 bases for J; bases not matched to a gene: 3.

This sequence joins TRBV15 and TRBJ1-4; the D gene is possibly TRBD1 (5 bases). Germline lookup yields CDR1 LNHNV and CDR2 YYDKDF (reference sequence). V was shortened by 2 bases and J by 4 bases, with 11 bases between the two germline ends. The CDR3 is 15 residues long. Here the CDR3 DNA reads TGTGCCACCAGCAGACCGACAGCCGATAATGAAAAACTGTTTTTT. Translation: CATSRPTADNEKLFF.

This clone was seen only once. The V call is TRBV7-9, the J call TRBJ2-3; 8 bases match TRBD2. Per the germline V gene, CDR1 is SEHNR and CDR2 is FQNEAQ (reference sequence). The CDR3 length is 12 residues. With V trimmed by 8 bases and J by 8 bases, 6 bases remained unmatched. The CDR3 nucleotides read TGTGCCAGCTGGCTCGCGGGGGGTACGCAGTATTTT. Its translation: CASWLAGGTQYF.

CDR3: CASSIRTGGQPQHF. The CDR3 DNA follows: TGTGCCAGTAGTATTCGTACAGGGGGTCAGCCCCAGCATTTT. The genes are TRBV19 and TRBJ1-5, with 8 bases identical to TRBD1. From germline, CDR1 is LNHDA and CDR2 SQIVND (reference sequence). The CDR3 consists of 14 residues. V shed 3 bases, J shed 6 bases, and the junction held 4 bases outside the gene matches. The full variable domain, completed using reference TRBV19 and TRBJ1-5, is DGGITQSPKYLFRKEGQNVTLSCEQNLNHDAMYWYRQDPGQGLRLIYYSQIVNDFQKGDIAEGYSVSREKKESFPLTVTSAQKNPTAFYLCASSIRTGGQPQHFGDGTRLSIL.

The chain carries TRBV6-5 and TRBJ1-6; no clear D. CDR1 is MNHEY and CDR2 is SVGAGI in the germline V gene. The length of the CDR3 is 12 residues. V shed 6 bases and J shed 8 bases, with 8 bases lying between them. CDR3 sequence reads: CASSRTYSPLHF. The CDR3 DNA sequence: TGTGCCAGCAGCAGAACATATTCACCCCTCCACTTT.

The chain employs TRBV15 and TRBJ1-5, with D unresolved. There are 15 residues in the CDR3. Per the germline V gene, CDR1 is LNHNV and CDR2 is YYDKDF (reference sequence). V lost 0 bases, J lost 3 bases, and 9 bases lay in between. This CDR3 reads CATSRDSAVNQPQHF. CDR3 DNA: TGTGCCACCAGCAGAGATTCCGCGGTCAATCAGCCCCAGCATTTT.

The chain recombines TRBV2 with TRBJ1-1, with D perhaps TRBD1 (5 bases). Germline lookup yields CDR1 SNHLY and CDR2 FYNNEI. The germline V and J ends were trimmed by 3 bases and 12 bases, with 11 bases remaining between them. The CDR3 is 11 residues long. The CDR3 here is CASSETGETFF. For the CDR3, the DNA is TGTGCCAGCAGTGAGACGGGGGAAACTTTCTTT.

This chain connects TRBV24-1 to TRBJ2-1; the D gene is possibly TRBD2 (7 bases). Germline V gene sequence: CDR1 KGHDR, CDR2 SFDVKD. The germline V and J ends were trimmed by 5 bases and 5 bases, with 12 bases remaining between them. The CDR3 length is 14 residues. DNA of the CDR3: TGTGCCACCAGTGGTAACGGGGGGCACAATGAGCAGTTCTTC. It is translated as CATSGNGGHNEQFF.

The V and J genes are TRBV5-1 and TRBJ1-2, with 8 bases that match TRBD1. J lost 2 bases, V lost 0 bases, and 0 bases had no gene match. Germline-derived CDR1 and CDR2 are SGHRS and YFSETQ. This CDR3 has 14 residues. This CDR3 reads CASSLGDRNYGYTF. Here the CDR3 DNA reads TGCGCCAGCAGCTTGGGGGACAGGAACTATGGCTACACCTTC.

This sequence joins TRBV5-6 and TRBJ2-5; no clear D. V was cut by 5 bases and J by 2 bases, with 13 bases left in between. Germline CDR1 SGHDT, CDR2 YYEEEE. The CDR3 is made up of 14 amino acids. CDR3 DNA: TGTGCCAGCAGTCTGTTGGCTCCTCAAGAGACCCAGTACTTC. Its translation is CASSLLAPQETQYF. Filled out from reference TRBV5-6 and TRBJ2-5, the complete variable domain reads DAGVTQSPTHLIKTRGQQVTLRCSPKSGHDTVSWYQQALGQGPQFIFQYYEEEERQRGNFPDRFSGHQFPNYSSELNVNALLLGDSALYLCASSLLAPQETQYFGPGTRLLVL.

V is TRBV5-1 and J is TRBJ2-1, with 11 nucleotides matching TRBD2. V dropped 0 bases and J dropped 8; count of bases not matched to a gene: 7. The germline V gene has CDR1 SGHRS and CDR2 YFSETQ. The CDR3 sequence is 16 residues long. In nucleotides, the CDR3 is TGCGCCAGCAGCTTGGATTCTACTAGCGGGAGATATGAGCAGTTCTTC. It yields the protein CASSLDSTSGRYEQFF.

The chain is built from TRBV2 and TRBJ2-7; perhaps TRBD2 as D (6 bases). V lost 8 bases, J lost 2 bases, and 16 bases lay in between. The germline V gene has CDR1 SNHLY and CDR2 FYNNEI. This CDR3 region has 14 residues. The CDR3 loop reads CASRDGGLTYEQYF. The CDR3 coding sequence is TGTGCCAGCCGGGATGGAGGACTAACCTACGAGCAGTACTTC.

This chain links TRBV28 with TRBJ1-1; D call uncertain. The CDR3 totals 12 residues. Germline V gene sequence: CDR1 MDHEN, CDR2 SYDVKM. V lost 5 bases and J 10 bases, leaving 14 bases between the germline ends. The CDR3, as DNA: TGTGCCAGCAGTCTGGAGGCAGTAGTAGCTTTCTTT. Its translation is CASSLEAVVAFF.

Comment on this clone: Distinct nucleotide sequences in the sample also encode this CDR3. The V call is TRBV18, the J call TRBJ1-1; D possibly corresponds to TRBD1 (5 bases). V was cut by 0 bases and J by 5 bases, with 7 bases left in between. CDR1 and CDR2 from the germline V gene are KGHSH and LQKENI. The CDR3 consists of 13 residues. The CDR3 DNA reads TGTGCCAGCTCACCACCGGGGGGGACTGAAGCTTTCTTT. Amino acids: CASSPPGGTEAFF.

This chain links TRBV6-5 with TRBJ2-1; 7 bases agree with TRBD2. Trimming cost V 4 bases and J 9 bases; bases outside gene matches: 6. Germline lookup yields CDR1 MNHEY and CDR2 SVGAGI. The CDR3 spans 13 residues. The CDR3 sequence is CASSFTGGSEQFF. CDR3 bases: TGTGCCAGCAGTTTTACCGGGGGGAGTGAGCAGTTCTTC.

This clone was observed a handful of times. The chain is built from TRBV6-2 or TRBV6-3 and TRBJ1-1; 7 nucleotides line up with TRBD1. V lost 6 bases and J lost 7; bases outside the gene matches: 8. The germline gives CDR1 MNHEY, CDR2 SVGEGT. The CDR3 runs to 13 residues. CDR3 residues: CASSPRTGFEAFF. The CDR3 DNA reads as TGTGCCAGCAGCCCGAGGACAGGTTTTGAAGCTTTCTTT.